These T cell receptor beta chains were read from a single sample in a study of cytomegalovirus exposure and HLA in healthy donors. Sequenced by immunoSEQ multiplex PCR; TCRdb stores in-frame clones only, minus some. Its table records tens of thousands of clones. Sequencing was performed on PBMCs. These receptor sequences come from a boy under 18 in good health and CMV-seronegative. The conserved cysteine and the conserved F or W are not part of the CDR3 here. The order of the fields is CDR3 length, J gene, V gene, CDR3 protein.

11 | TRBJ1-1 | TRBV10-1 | ASSEAGSTEAF
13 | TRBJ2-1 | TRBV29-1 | SVSPGGSSYNEQF
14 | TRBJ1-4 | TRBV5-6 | ASSRRTTATNEKLF
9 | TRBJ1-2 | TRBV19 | ASSLGRGYT
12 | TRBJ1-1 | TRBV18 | ASSPYRGDTEAF
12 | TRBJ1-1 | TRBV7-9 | ASSLVGRNTEAF
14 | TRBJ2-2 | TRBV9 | ASSQGTGGNTGELF
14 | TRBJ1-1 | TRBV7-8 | ASKLAGGLWNTEAF
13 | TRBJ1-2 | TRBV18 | ASSPKGREVSGYT
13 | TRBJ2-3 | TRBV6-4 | ASSDSGAGTDTQY
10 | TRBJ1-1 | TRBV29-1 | SVIQGNTEAF
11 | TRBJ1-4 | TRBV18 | ASSAAVIEKLF
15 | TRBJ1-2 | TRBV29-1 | SVSNPATGQGNYGYT
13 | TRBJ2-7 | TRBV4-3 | ASSQYRGHNYEQY
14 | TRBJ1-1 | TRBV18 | ASSPRGGGENTEAF
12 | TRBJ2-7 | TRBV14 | ASSLSRDRVWQY
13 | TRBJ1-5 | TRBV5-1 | ASSLAGGGNQPQH
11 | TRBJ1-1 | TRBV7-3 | ASSLSGDTEAF
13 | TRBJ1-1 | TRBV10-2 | ASSELNQGSTEAF
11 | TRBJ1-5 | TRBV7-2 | ASSFREDQPQH
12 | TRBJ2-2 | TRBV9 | ASSVTGNTGELF
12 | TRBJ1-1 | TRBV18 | ASSPPGTGGEAF
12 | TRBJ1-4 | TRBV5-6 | ASSSRVMGEKLF
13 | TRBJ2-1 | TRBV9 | ASSVQGSPYNEQF
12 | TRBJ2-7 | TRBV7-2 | ASSLYRPDYEQY
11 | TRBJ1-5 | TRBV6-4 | ASRPGGNQPQH
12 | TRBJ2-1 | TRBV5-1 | ASRPSSSYNEQF
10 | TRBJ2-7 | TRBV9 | ASSEGGNEQY
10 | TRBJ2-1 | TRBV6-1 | ASREGYNEQF
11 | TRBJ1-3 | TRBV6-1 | ATKDRAGNTIY
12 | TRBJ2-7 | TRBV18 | ASSPRQGTYEQY
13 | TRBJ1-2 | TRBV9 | ASSVAQGFNYGYT
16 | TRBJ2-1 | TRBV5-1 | ASSLGWGSGTGDNEQF
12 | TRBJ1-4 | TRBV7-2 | ASSPTGNFEKLF
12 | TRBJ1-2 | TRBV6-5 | ASSPGNSGYGYT
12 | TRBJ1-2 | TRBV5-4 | ASSSFQGNYGYT
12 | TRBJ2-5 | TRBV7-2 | ASSPAGGPETQY
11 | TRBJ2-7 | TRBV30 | ACSSPSAWEQY
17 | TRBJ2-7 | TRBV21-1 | ASSRGRLAGTRQNYEQY
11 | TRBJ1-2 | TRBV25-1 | ASSGLGVYGYT
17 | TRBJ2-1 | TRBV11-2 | ASSLETSGGANAYNEQF
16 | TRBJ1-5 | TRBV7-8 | ASSLEGPPRDGNQPQH